These 5 T cell receptor beta chains were all obtained from the same sample, sequenced in a study of blood T cells in healthy people across ages. Combining a sample-barcoded 5' primer with a J-beta primer mix, a second PCR ran for about 6 to 11 cycles. A single record per CDR3 protein comes from TCRdb applying MiXCR to the 5' RACE reads. The sample contains 1.5 million or so distinct CDR3 sequences, 35% to 45% of which appear only once. Sequenced sample: blood. These receptors all stem from a woman between 18 and 30 years old in good health.

The chain carries TRBV25-1 and TRBJ2-1; 9 bases match TRBD2. V was pared by 7 bases and J by 7 bases, with 8 bases of the junction left unmatched. The CDR3 has 14 residues. Germline loops: CDR1 MGHDK, CDR2 SYGVNS. The CDR3 DNA reads as TGTGCCAGCATAGGGCGCGGGAGGGCGAATGAGCAGTTCTTC. As protein: CASIGRGRANEQFF.

This clonotype was counted ten times or more. This chain uses TRBV12-3 or TRBV12-4 with TRBJ2-3; 8 bases match TRBD1. This CDR3 is 13 amino acids long. The V segment lost 5 bases and the J segment 8 bases; nucleotides outside the gene matches: 6. The CDR3 coding sequence is TGTGCCAGCAGTAGACAACAGGGGGGTACGCAGTATTTT. It codes for CASSRQQGGTQYF.

The chain recombines TRBV7-2 with TRBJ2-5; the D is unclear. Trimming removed 5 bases from V and 4 bases from J, with 11 bases in between. The germline V gene encodes CDR1 SGHTA and CDR2 FQGNSA. The CDR3 runs 13 residues. The CDR3: CASSVELGETQYF. In DNA form, the CDR3 reads TGTGCCAGCAGCGTAGAACTGGGAGAGACCCAGTACTTC.

The rearrangement links TRBV7-8 to TRBJ2-1; tentative D call: TRBD1 (6 bases). Trimming removed 4 bases from V and 11 bases from J, with 15 bases in between. Germline-derived CDR1 and CDR2 are SGHVS and FQNEAQ. The CDR3 extends over 13 amino acids. In DNA, the CDR3 is TGTGCCAGCAGCTCTCTATCCGGGACACAGCAGTTCTTC. Its protein is CASSSLSGTQQFF.

The rearrangement uses TRBV20-1 and TRBJ2-7, with D perhaps matching TRBD2 (6 bases). Germline loops: CDR1 DFQATT, CDR2 SNEGSKA (reference sequence). This CDR3 contains 13 residues. V lost 0 bases and J lost 7, with 13 bases in between. CDR3 amino acids: CSARDRGLREQYF. CDR3 sequence (DNA): TGCAGTGCTAGAGATCGAGGACTAAGAGAGCAGTACTTC.